Listed here are 28 T cell receptor beta chains from one sample, sequenced in a study of blood T cell repertoires in COVID-19. Clones were read by immunoSEQ multiplex PCR, and TCRdb kept only the in-frame ones, dropping some. The sample includes 330,000 or so clones, 87% seen only once; the top ten take 7.5% to 10%. The sequenced sample was peripheral blood. These receptors were collected from a man aged 25-45 years with COVID-19, enrolled during active disease.

V is TRBV6-5 and J is TRBJ1-2; 7 nucleotides line up with TRBD1. Per the germline V gene, CDR1 is MNHEY and CDR2 is SVGAGI. There are 13 residues in the CDR3. The V gene end was trimmed by 6 bases and the J gene end by 4 bases; junction bases not matched to a gene: 5. The CDR3 sequence is CASRDRAGYGYTF. The CDR3 bases are TGTGCCAGCAGAGACAGGGCTGGCTATGGCTACACCTTC.

The chain joins TRBV12-3 or TRBV12-4 to TRBJ2-6; D remains ambiguous. The CDR3 runs to 12 residues. The germline V and J ends were trimmed by 9 bases and 1 base, with 4 bases remaining between them. The CDR3 sequence: CASSSGANVLTF. In nucleotides, the CDR3 is TGTGCCAGTTCTTCTGGGGCCAACGTCCTGACTTTC.

The V gene is TRBV19, the J gene TRBJ1-2, with 10 bases identical to TRBD1. The CDR3 spans 12 residues. Germline-derived CDR1 and CDR2 are LNHDA and SQIVND (reference sequence). Trimming at V came to 8 bases and at J to 8 bases, leaving 5 bases not matched to a gene. The CDR3 sequence: CASRQGARGYTF. As DNA, the CDR3 is TGTGCCAGTCGACAGGGGGCGCGGGGCTACACCTTC.

This sequence joins TRBV7-9 and TRBJ2-3; the match to TRBD2 covers 9 bases. This CDR3 is built from 15 residues. Germline-derived CDR1 and CDR2 are SEHNR and FQNEAQ (reference sequence). Losses at the gene ends were 3 bases for V and 1 base for J; bases not matched to a gene: 2. The chain's CDR3 is CASSLLAGGTDTQYF. In DNA form, the CDR3 reads TGTGCCAGCAGCTTGTTAGCGGGAGGCACAGATACGCAGTATTTT.

The chain combines TRBV5-1 with TRBJ2-7; tentatively, D is TRBD2 (5 bases). V was trimmed by 4 bases and J by 0 bases, leaving 14 bases between them. The length of the CDR3 is 15 residues. Germline V gene sequence: CDR1 SGHRS, CDR2 YFSETQ. DNA for the CDR3: TGCGCCAGCAGCCTGGTCGGGGTCAGCTCCTACGAGCAGTACTTC. It encodes CASSLVGVSSYEQYF.

This sequence joins TRBV19 and TRBJ2-7, with 8 positions matching TRBD1. The CDR3 length is 15 residues. Per germline, CDR1 LNHDA and CDR2 SQIVND (reference sequence). V lost 5 bases and J lost 5; bases outside the gene matches: 11. CDR3 coding DNA: TGTGCCAGTAGTTTCGGACAGGGCCTAGTCGACGAGCAGTACTTC. Protein: CASSFGQGLVDEQYF.

The chain is built from TRBV27 and TRBJ1-6; 11 bases map to TRBD1. Unmatched junction bases numbered 12, after V lost 7 bases and J lost 7 bases. The CDR3 extends over 17 amino acids. Germline values: CDR1 MNHEY, CDR2 SMNVEV (reference sequence). The CDR3 DNA follows: TGTGCCAGCACCGCTCTCCTGGGGACAGGGGGGAATTCACCCCTCCACTTT. Translated, it gives CASTALLGTGGNSPLHF.

The chain has TRBV28 and TRBJ2-7; 7 positions match TRBD2. Trimming removed 2 bases from V and 0 bases from J; junction bases left unmatched: 1. The CDR3 covers 14 residues. Germline V gives CDR1 MDHEN, CDR2 SYDVKM. The CDR3 reads CASSLGGVSYEQYF. CDR3 sequence (DNA): TGTGCCAGCAGTTTAGGGGGGGTCTCCTACGAGCAGTACTTC.

DNA of the CDR3: TGTGCCAGCAGCGTAGGGCCTAGCATAAGGGCAGATACGCAGTATTTT. Translating gives CASSVGPSIRADTQYF. V gene TRBV9 combines with J gene TRBJ2-3, with D maybe TRBD2 (5 bases). The germline CDR1 and CDR2 sequences are SGDLS and YYNGEE. Trimming shortened V by 0 bases and J by 4 bases, and 15 bases separated the two germline ends. The CDR3 has 16 residues.

The J gene is TRBJ1-1, the V gene TRBV19; a weak D match, TRBD1 (6 bases). In germline, CDR1 is LNHDA, CDR2 SQIVND (reference sequence). V dropped 3 bases and J dropped 0 bases, with 8 bases sitting between them. The CDR3 contains 14 residues. The CDR3 nucleotides are TGTGCCAGTAGTATCACAGGGATGAACACTGAAGCTTTCTTT. Amino acids: CASSITGMNTEAFF. The full variable domain, completed using reference TRBV19 and TRBJ1-1, is DGGITQSPKYLFRKEGQNVTLSCEQNLNHDAMYWYRQDPGQGLRLIYYSQIVNDFQKGDIAEGYSVSREKKESFPLTVTSAQKNPTAFYLCASSITGMNTEAFFGQGTRLTVV.

The chain links TRBV11-2 to TRBJ1-3; TRBD1 matches 8 bases. V lost 2 bases to trimming and J lost 2 bases; unmatched junction nucleotides: 2. CDR3 length equals 15 residues. In germline, CDR1 is SGHAT, CDR2 FQNNGV. CDR3 DNA: TGTGCCAGCAGCTTATCGACAGGGGCTGGAAACACCATATATTTT. Translation: CASSLSTGAGNTIYF.

The J gene is TRBJ2-2, the V gene TRBV19, with TRBD1 identical over 10 bases. CDR3 length equals 16 residues. V was clipped by 7 bases and J by 1 base; unmatched bases: 6. Germline-derived CDR1 and CDR2 are LNHDA and SQIVND (reference sequence). This CDR3 is CASKGQGRENTGELFF. CDR3 DNA sequence: TGTGCCAGTAAGGGACAGGGGCGCGAGAACACCGGGGAGCTGTTTTTT.

The genes are TRBV7-2 and TRBJ2-7; D perhaps matches TRBD1 (6 bases). V lost 5 bases to trimming and J lost 2 bases, with 16 bases between them. CDR1 and CDR2 from the germline V gene are SGHTA and FQGNSA. The CDR3 extends over 15 amino acids. The DNA of the CDR3 is TGTGCCAGCAGCCAAAACCCACAGGGACCCTACGAGCAGTACTTC. It specifies CASSQNPQGPYEQYF.

This sequence joins TRBV30 and TRBJ1-1; D is uncertain. From germline, CDR1 is GTSNPN and CDR2 SVGIG (reference sequence). This CDR3 region has 11 residues. Trimming took 2 bases from V and 5 from J, leaving 6 bases between them. CDR3 protein: CAWSPATEAFF. CDR3 DNA: TGTGCCTGGAGTCCTGCGACTGAAGCTTTCTTT.

V gene TRBV7-3 combines with J gene TRBJ2-5; 14 bases match TRBD2. The CDR3 contains 16 residues. V was clipped by 1 base and J by 4 bases; unmatched bases: 2. Per the germline V gene, CDR1 is SGHTA and CDR2 is FQGTGA. CDR3 coding DNA: TGTGCCAGCAGCTTAATGGGACTAGCGGGAGTAGAGACCCAGTACTTC. Encoded protein: CASSLMGLAGVETQYF.

The V and J genes are TRBV5-4 and TRBJ1-6; 10 nucleotides align to TRBD1. V was clipped by 3 bases and J by 8 bases; unmatched bases: 17. The CDR3 covers 19 residues. Germline V lookup: CDR1 SGHNT, CDR2 YYREEE (reference sequence). The CDR3 sequence is CASSSSPGTGDWLDSPLHF. The CDR3 DNA is TGTGCCAGCAGCTCAAGTCCCGGGACAGGGGATTGGTTAGATTCACCCCTCCACTTT. Full variable domain (missing parts from reference TRBV5-4 and TRBJ1-6): ETGVTQSPTHLIKTRGQQVTLRCSSQSGHNTVSWYQQALGQGPQFIFQYYREEENGRGNFPPRFSGLQFPNYSSELNVNALELDDSALYLCASSSSPGTGDWLDSPLHFGNGTRLTVT.

The V gene is TRBV5-6, the J gene TRBJ2-7, with a weak D call TRBD2 (6 bases). The CDR3 has 16 amino acids. Germline values: CDR1 SGHDT, CDR2 YYEEEE. The germline V and J ends were trimmed by 4 bases and 2 bases, with 19 bases remaining between them. CDR3 amino acids: CASSLPGDQVTYEQYF. As DNA, the CDR3 is TGTGCCAGCAGCCTCCCGGGGGATCAGGTGACCTACGAGCAGTACTTC.

This sequence joins TRBV4-3 and TRBJ1-1; TRBD1 is a possible D gene (6 bases). The germline V gene has CDR1 LGHNA and CDR2 YSLEER. V was trimmed by 4 bases and J by 1 base, leaving 16 bases between them. The CDR3 is 16 residues long. CDR3 protein: CASSPTDSQRNTEAFF. The CDR3 DNA reads TGCGCCAGCAGCCCGACGGACAGTCAACGGAACACTGAAGCTTTCTTT.

This rearrangement joins TRBV4-3 to TRBJ2-3; D might be TRBD2 (6 bases). Trimming took off 0 bases at V and 1 base at J, with 23 bases between the two ends. The CDR3 runs to 20 residues. In germline, CDR1 is LGHNA, CDR2 YSLEER. The CDR3, as DNA: TGCGCCAGCAGCCAAGATAGAAGGGGCAGGGCGGGGCGGGGCACAGATACGCAGTATTTT. Its protein product is CASSQDRRGRAGRGTDTQYF.

This sequence joins TRBV9 and TRBJ2-1, with 7 nucleotides matching TRBD1. V was clipped by 3 bases and J by 9 bases; unmatched bases: 12. The CDR3 contains 15 residues. Germline V gene lookup returns CDR1 SGDLS and CDR2 YYNGEE. The CDR3 sequence: CASSGRQGPQTEQFF. In DNA, the CDR3 is TGTGCCAGCAGCGGAAGACAGGGCCCCCAGACTGAGCAGTTCTTC.

The chain combines TRBV29-1 with TRBJ1-1; weak D call: TRBD1 (6 bases). The V gene's germline CDR1 is SQVTM and CDR2 ANQGSEA. V was clipped by 4 bases and J by 4 bases, with 7 bases between them. The CDR3 contains 11 residues. The CDR3 nucleotides are TGCAGCGTTGCACAGGGCACTGAAGCTTTCTTT. It specifies CSVAQGTEAFF.

Only one count was recorded for this clone. The chain joins TRBV7-2 to TRBJ2-1; TRBD2 agrees at 7 bases. J lost 8 bases, V lost 6 bases, and 10 bases had no gene match. The CDR3 consists of 14 residues. Germline CDR1 reads SGHTA; CDR2 reads FQGNSA. CDR3 in amino acids: CASSHPRGVHEQFF. The CDR3 region has the DNA TGTGCCAGCAGTCACCCCCGGGGGGTCCATGAGCAGTTCTTC.

This sequence joins TRBV19 and TRBJ1-2; a weak D match, TRBD1 (6 bases). Germline CDR1 is LNHDA and CDR2 is SQIVND (reference sequence). This CDR3 has 16 amino acids. The V end was cut by 1 base, the J end by 3 bases, with 15 bases between. The CDR3 sequence: CASSIAWGTTYYGYTF. The CDR3 DNA reads TGTGCCAGTAGTATAGCGTGGGGGACAACATACTATGGCTACACCTTC.

Regarding this clone: This sample also contains other DNA sequences that code for the same CDR3. The gene calls are TRBV15 and TRBJ1-2, with D possibly matching TRBD1 (6 bases). Germline loops: CDR1 LNHNV, CDR2 YYDKDF (reference sequence). This CDR3 region has 14 residues. The V and J ends lost 0 bases and 3 bases respectively, with 8 bases between them. The CDR3 here is CATSRDTGYYGYTF. The CDR3 region has the DNA TGTGCCACCAGCAGAGATACAGGGTACTATGGCTACACCTTC. The full variable domain, its missing parts supplied by reference TRBV15 and TRBJ1-2, is DAMVIQNPRYQVTQFGKPVTLSCSQTLNHNVMYWYQQKSSQAPKLLFHYYDKDFNNEADTPDNFQSRRPNTSFCFLDIRSPGLGDTAMYLCATSRDTGYYGYTFGSGTRLTVV.

The rearrangement links TRBV7-2 to TRBJ2-4; a weak D match, TRBD2 (6 bases). Trimming shortened V by 4 bases and J by 0 bases, and 19 bases separated the two germline ends. This CDR3 comprises 18 residues. CDR1 SGHTA and CDR2 FQGNSA come from the germline V gene. CDR3 loop: CASSYSGGLSLAKNIQYF. Here the CDR3 DNA reads TGTGCCAGCAGCTATTCTGGCGGACTATCTCTAGCCAAAAACATTCAGTACTTC.

This clone was found once. The chain joins TRBV21-1 to TRBJ1-4. TRBV21-1 is given as a pseudogene. The CDR3 sequence is 15 residues long. The DNA of the CDR3 is TGTGCCAGCAGCAGTTCCCGGGACTTAAATGAAAAACTGTTTTTT. It specifies CASSSSRDLNEKLFF.

The chain couples TRBV7-3 to TRBJ2-6, with 9 bases that match TRBD1. The CDR3 has 20 residues. Germline V gene lookup returns CDR1 SGHTA and CDR2 FQGTGA. V shed 3 bases and J 0 bases; nucleotides not matched to a gene: 12. Here the CDR3 DNA reads TGTGCCAGCAGCTTCCTGACAGGGGGGTCCGTGGTCTCTGGGGCCAACGTCCTGACTTTC. Protein: CASSFLTGGSVVSGANVLTF.

The chain uses TRBV5-1 and TRBJ1-3; TRBD1 matches 7 bases. CDR1 is SGHRS, CDR2 YFSETQ, per germline. Trimming removed 4 bases from V and 0 bases from J; junction bases left unmatched: 13. The CDR3 totals 18 residues. The CDR3 region is CASSPGQFSATSGNTIYF. The CDR3 region has the DNA TGCGCCAGCAGCCCGGGACAGTTTTCCGCCACCTCTGGAAACACCATATATTTT.